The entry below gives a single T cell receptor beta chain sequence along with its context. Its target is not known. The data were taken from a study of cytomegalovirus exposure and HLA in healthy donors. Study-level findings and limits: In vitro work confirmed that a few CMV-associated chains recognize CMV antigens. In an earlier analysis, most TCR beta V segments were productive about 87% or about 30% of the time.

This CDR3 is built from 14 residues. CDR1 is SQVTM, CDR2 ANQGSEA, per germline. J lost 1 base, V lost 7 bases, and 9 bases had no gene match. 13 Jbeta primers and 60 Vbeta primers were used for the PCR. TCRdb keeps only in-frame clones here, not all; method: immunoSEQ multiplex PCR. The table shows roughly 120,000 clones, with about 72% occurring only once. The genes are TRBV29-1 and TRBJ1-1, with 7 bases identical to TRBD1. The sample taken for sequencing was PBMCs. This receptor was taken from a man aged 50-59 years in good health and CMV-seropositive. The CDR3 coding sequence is TGCAGCGCCTTTTTACAGGGGAAGAACACTGAAGCTTTCTTT. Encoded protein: CSAFLQGKNTEAFF.